The next 6 T cell receptor beta chains were all read from a single sample in a study of cytomegalovirus exposure and HLA in healthy donors listed by TCRdb under 2017. Library construction relied on the immunoSEQ multiplex PCR assay. For the multiplex PCR, a mixture combining 60 forward primers for TCR Vbeta segments and 13 reverse primers for TCR Jbeta segments was used. TCRdb holds this immuneACCESS table with in-frame rearrangements only. Some clones are missing; in checked studies, unresolved V genes explain under half, and the rest has no known cause. This sample lists about 81,000 clones; 70% to 80% were detected once. Jointly, the top ten make up approximately 3.2% of the sample. The sequenced sample consisted of PBMCs. All receptors come from a man aged 45-65 years in good health and CMV-seropositive.

The CDR3 nucleotides read TGTGCCAGCAGCCCCGGTGCTGGTGCCGAGCAGTACTTC. It yields the protein CASSPGAGAEQYF. The V call is TRBV7-7, the J call TRBJ2-5; D not resolved. The assigned J gene may be wrong: the sequence end matches TRBJ2-7 better. Per germline, CDR1 SSHAT and CDR2 FNYEAQ (reference sequence). This CDR3 is built from 13 residues.

This clone was recorded only once. Sequence at one end of the junction differs from germline and may be a read error. V usage is TRBV7-7 and J usage is TRBJ2-5; D is unclear. This CDR3 is 13 amino acids long. Germline V gives CDR1 SSHAT, CDR2 FNYEAQ (reference sequence). The CDR3 is CASSFWQQETQYF. The DNA of the CDR3 is TGTGCTAGCAGCTTCTGGCAGCAAGAGACCCAGTACTTC.

This CDR3 reads CASSPPLGQGYNEQFF. CDR3 in DNA: TGTGCCAGCTCACCACCATTGGGACAGGGGTACAATGAGCAGTTCTTC. The V and J genes are TRBV18 and TRBJ2-1, with 10 bases lining up with TRBD1. The germline V gene has CDR1 KGHSH and CDR2 LQKENI. The length of the CDR3 is 16 residues. With V trimmed by 0 bases and J by 4 bases, 3 bases remained unmatched.

With regard to this clone: One junction end disagrees with the germline gene, perhaps due to a read error. The chain has TRBV7-9 and TRBJ1-1; a possible D gene is TRBD1 (6 bases). Germline V lookup: CDR1 SEHNR, CDR2 FQNEAQ (reference sequence). This CDR3 spans 14 amino acids. The CDR3, as DNA: TGTTCCAGCAGCCAACCCAGGGGTTCCACTGAAGCTTTCTTT. Translated: CSSSQPRGSTEAFF.

J is TRBJ2-3 and V is TRBV18, with 13 positions matching TRBD2. The germline V gene has CDR1 KGHSH and CDR2 LQKENI. This CDR3 has 17 residues. Trimming at V came to 1 base and at J to 1 base, leaving 2 bases not matched to a gene. CDR3 in amino acids: CASSPRLAGGGTDTQYF. For the CDR3, the DNA is TGTGCCAGCTCACCACGACTAGCGGGAGGAGGCACAGATACGCAGTATTTT.

The chain is built from TRBV7-6 and TRBJ2-2; 8 bases fit TRBD2. The germline CDR1 and CDR2 sequences are SGHVS and FNYEAQ. The V segment lost 4 bases and the J segment 6 bases; nucleotides outside the gene matches: 10. The CDR3 consists of 16 residues. The CDR3 DNA is TGTGCCAGCAGCTCACAGGGAGCTAGCGGGTCCGGGGAGCTGTTTTTT. Protein sequence: CASSSQGASGSGELFF.